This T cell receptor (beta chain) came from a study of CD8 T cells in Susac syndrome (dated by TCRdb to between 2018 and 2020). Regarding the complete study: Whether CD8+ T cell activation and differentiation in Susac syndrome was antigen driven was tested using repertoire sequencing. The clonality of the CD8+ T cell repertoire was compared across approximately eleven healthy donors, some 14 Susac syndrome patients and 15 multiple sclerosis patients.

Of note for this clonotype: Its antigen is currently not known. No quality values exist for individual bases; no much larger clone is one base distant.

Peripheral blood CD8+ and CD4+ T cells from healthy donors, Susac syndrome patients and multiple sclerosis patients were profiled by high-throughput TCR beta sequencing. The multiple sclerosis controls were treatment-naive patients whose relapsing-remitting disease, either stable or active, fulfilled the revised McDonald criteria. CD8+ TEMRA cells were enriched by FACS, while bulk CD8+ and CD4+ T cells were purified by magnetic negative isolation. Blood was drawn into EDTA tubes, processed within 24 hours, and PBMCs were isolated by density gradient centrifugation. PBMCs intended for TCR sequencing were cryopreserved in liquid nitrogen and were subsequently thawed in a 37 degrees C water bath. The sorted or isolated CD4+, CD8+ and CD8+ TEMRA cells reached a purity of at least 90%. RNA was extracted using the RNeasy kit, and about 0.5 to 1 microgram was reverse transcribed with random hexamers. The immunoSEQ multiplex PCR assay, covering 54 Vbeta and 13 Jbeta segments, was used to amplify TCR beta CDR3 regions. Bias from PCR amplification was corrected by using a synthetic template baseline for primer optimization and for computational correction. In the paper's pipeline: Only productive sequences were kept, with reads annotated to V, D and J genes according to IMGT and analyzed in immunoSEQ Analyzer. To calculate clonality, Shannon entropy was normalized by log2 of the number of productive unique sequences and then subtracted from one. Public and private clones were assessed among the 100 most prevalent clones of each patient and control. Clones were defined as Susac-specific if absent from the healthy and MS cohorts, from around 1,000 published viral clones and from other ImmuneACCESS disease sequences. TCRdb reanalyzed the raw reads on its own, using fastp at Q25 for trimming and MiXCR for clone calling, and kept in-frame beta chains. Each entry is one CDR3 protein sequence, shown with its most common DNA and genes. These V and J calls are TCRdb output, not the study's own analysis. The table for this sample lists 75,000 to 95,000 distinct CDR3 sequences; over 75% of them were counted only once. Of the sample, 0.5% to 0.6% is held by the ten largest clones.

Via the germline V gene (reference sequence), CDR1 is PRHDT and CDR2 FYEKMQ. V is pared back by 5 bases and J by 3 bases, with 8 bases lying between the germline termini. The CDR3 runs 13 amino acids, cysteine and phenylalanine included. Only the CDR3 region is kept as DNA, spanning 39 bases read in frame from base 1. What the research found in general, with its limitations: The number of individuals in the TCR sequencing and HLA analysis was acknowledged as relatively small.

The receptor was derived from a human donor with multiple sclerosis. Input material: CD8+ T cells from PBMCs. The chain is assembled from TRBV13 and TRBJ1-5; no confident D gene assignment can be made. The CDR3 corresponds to CASSTGLNQPQHF. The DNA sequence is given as TGTGCCAGCAGCACGGGCCTCAATCAGCCCCAGCATTTT. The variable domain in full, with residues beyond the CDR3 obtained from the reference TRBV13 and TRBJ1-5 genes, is AAGVIQSPRHLIKEKRETATLKCYPIPRHDTVYWYQQGPGQDPQFLISFYEKMQSDKGSIPDRFSAQQFSDYHSELNMSSLELGDSALYFCASSTGLNQPQHFGDGTRLSIL.